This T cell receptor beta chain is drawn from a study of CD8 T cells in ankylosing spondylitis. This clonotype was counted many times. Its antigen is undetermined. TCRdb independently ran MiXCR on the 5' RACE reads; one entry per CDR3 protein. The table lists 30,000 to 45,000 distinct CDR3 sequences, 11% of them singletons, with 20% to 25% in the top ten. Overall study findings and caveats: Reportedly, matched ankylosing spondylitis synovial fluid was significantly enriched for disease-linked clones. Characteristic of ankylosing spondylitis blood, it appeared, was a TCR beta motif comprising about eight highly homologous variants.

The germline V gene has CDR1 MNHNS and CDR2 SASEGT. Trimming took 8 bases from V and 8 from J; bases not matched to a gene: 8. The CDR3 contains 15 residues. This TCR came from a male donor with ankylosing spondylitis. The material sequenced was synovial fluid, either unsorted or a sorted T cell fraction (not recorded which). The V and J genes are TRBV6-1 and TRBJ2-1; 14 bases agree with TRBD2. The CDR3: CASSAGTSGSDEQFF. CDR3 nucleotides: TGTGCCAGCTCAGCAGGGACTAGCGGGAGCGATGAGCAGTTCTTC.